This record looks at one T cell receptor (beta chain) sequence and its context. This clonotype has a handful of counts. Its antigen specificity is not known. It has no much larger one-base neighbor in the sample; base qualities were not kept. A case-control design nested within a healthcare worker cohort in London, UK, was used, with weekly nasopharyngeal swab PCR tests and blood sampling performed. Healthcare workers were recruited during the week of the UK lockdown, between 23 and 31 March 2020, and followed weekly for up to about 15 weeks. These data are taken from a study of early T cells in non-severe SARS-CoV-2 infection (dated by TCRdb to about 2021). About the investigation overall: Because TCR sequencing was done on bulk RNA from unsorted whole blood, the alpha and beta chains could not be paired.

Receptors were amplified or captured by 5' RACE. The instrument given in TCRdb is NextSeq 500. The TCR library protocol attached unique molecular identifiers to individual cDNA molecules to correct for sequencing error and PCR bias. Sequencing covered both TCR alpha and beta chains, and within each sample the abundances of alpha and beta sequences were tightly co-correlated. As for the original processing: Decombinator V4 was used to perform V gene, J gene and CDR3 annotation of TCR sequences. Expanded TCRs were defined as changing significantly between any two time points under a Poisson model with p below 0.0001. TCR abundances were normalised to the total number of TCRs sequenced in each sample and reported as counts per million. TRAV1-2 paired with TRAJ12, TRAJ20 or TRAJ33 defined MAIT TCRs, while TRAV10 paired with TRAJ18 defined iNKT TCRs. VDJdb, accessed on 1 November 2021, was searched for TCRs annotated for CMV, EBV and SARS-CoV-2, and TCRs annotated for more than one antigen were excluded. TCRdb took the public reads, trimmed them with fastp at Q25, ran MiXCR for clone calling and kept in-frame beta chains. A single entry per CDR3 protein holds the most common genes and DNA from its merged rows. What appears here as the V and J calls and clone size reflects TCRdb's work, not the paper's. Recorded for this sample are around 70,000 distinct CDR3 sequences; approximately 9% of them occurred a single time. The top ten hold 3.2% of the sample.

Study-level results and caveats: VDJdb matching was skewed toward anti-spike CD8 responses and likely underestimated virus-specific expansions by missing private and CD4 specificities.

CDR1 and CDR2 are read off the germline V gene as SGHDN and FVKESK. The CDR3 goes from the cysteine to the phenylalanine over 15 residues. The CDR3 DNA has 45 bases and is translated from base 1. V gives up 4 bases and J gives up 2 bases, and the segment between their germline ends measures 14 bases. The sequenced sample consisted of whole blood. The V gene is TRBV14 and the J gene is TRBJ1-1; TRBD1 is a weak D gene call, 6 bases matching. This receptor was identified in an adult who was a healthcare worker with PCR-confirmed SARS-CoV-2 infection or an uninfected control (not recorded which). The CDR3 reads as follows: CASSPMDRLNTEAFF. In nucleotide form, the sequence is TGTGCCAGCAGCCCGATGGACAGATTAAACACTGAAGCTTTCTTT. This CDR3, with the reference TRBV14 and TRBJ1-1 proteins standing in past its ends, gives the full variable domain EAGVTQFPSHSVIEKGQTVTLRCDPISGHDNLYWYRRVMGKEIKFLLHFVKESKQDESGMPNNRFLAERTGGTYSTLKVQPAELEDSGVYFCASSPMDRLNTEAFFGQGTRLTVV.